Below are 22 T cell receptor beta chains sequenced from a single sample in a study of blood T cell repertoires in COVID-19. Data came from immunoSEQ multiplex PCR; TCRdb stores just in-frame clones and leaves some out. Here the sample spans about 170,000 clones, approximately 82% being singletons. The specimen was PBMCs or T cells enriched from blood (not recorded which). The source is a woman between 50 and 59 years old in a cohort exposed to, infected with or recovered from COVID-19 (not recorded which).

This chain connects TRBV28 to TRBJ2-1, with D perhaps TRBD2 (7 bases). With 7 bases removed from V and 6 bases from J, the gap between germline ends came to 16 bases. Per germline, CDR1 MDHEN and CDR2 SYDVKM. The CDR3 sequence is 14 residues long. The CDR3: CASKDPRGGNEQFF. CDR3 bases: TGTGCCAGCAAAGACCCTAGGGGGGGCAATGAGCAGTTCTTC.

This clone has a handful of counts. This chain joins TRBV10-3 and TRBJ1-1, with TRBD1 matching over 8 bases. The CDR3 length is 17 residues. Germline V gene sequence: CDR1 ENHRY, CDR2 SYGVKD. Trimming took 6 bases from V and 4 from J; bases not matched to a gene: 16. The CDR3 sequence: CAIRAGTGLVVGTEAFF. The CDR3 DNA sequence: TGTGCCATCAGGGCCGGGACAGGCCTCGTCGTGGGCACTGAAGCTTTCTTT.

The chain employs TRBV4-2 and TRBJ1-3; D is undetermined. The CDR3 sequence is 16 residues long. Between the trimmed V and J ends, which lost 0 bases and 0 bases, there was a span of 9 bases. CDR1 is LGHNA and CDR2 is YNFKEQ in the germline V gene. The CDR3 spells CASSQDDSNSGNTIYF. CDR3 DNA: TGTGCCAGCAGCCAAGATGACTCCAACTCTGGAAACACCATATATTTT.

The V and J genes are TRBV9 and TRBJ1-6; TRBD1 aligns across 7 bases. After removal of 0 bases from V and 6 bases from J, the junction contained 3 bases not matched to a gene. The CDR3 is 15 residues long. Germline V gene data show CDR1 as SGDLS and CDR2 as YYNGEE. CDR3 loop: CASSVEGGGNSPLHF. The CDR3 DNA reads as TGTGCCAGCAGCGTAGAAGGGGGCGGTAATTCACCCCTCCACTTT. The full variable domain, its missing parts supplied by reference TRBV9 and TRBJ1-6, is DSGVTQTPKHLITATGQRVTLRCSPRSGDLSVYWYQQSLDQGLQFLIQYYNGEERAKGNILERFSAQQFPDLHSELNLSSLELGDSALYFCASSVEGGGNSPLHFGNGTRLTVT.

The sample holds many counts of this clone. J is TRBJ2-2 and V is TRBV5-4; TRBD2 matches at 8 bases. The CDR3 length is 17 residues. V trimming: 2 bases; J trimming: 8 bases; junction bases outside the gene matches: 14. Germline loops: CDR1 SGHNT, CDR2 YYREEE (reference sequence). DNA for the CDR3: TGTGCCAGCAGCTTTTCATCTAGCGGGTCCGGAAGAGGGGAGCTGTTTTTT. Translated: CASSFSSSGSGRGELFF.

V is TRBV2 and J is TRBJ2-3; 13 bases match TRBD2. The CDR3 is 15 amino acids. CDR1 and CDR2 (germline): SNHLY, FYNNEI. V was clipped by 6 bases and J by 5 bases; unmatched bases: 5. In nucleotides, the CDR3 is TGTGCCAGCAGAGAACTAGCGGGAGGGAGAGATACGCAGTATTTT. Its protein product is CASRELAGGRDTQYF. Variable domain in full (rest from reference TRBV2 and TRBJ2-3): EPEVTQTPSHQVTQMGQEVILRCVPISNHLYFYWYRQILGQKVEFLVSFYNNEISEKSEIFDDQFSVERPDGSNFTLKIRSTKLEDSAMYFCASRELAGGRDTQYFGPGTRLTVL.

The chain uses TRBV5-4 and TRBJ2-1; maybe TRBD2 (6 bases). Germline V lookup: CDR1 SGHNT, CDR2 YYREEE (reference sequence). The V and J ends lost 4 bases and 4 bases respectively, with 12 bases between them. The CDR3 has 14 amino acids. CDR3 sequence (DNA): TGTGCCAGCAGCCTAACGGGGGTATACAATGAGCAGTTCTTC. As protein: CASSLTGVYNEQFF. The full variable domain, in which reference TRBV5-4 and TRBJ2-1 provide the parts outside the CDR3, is ETGVTQSPTHLIKTRGQQVTLRCSSQSGHNTVSWYQQALGQGPQFIFQYYREEENGRGNFPPRFSGLQFPNYSSELNVNALELDDSALYLCASSLTGVYNEQFFGPGTRLTVL.

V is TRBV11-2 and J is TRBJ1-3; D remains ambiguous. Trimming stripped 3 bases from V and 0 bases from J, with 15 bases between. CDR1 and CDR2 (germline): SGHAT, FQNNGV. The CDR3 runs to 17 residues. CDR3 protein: CASSLGWRGSSGNTIYF. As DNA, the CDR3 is TGTGCCAGCAGCTTGGGGTGGCGGGGTAGCTCTGGAAACACCATATATTTT. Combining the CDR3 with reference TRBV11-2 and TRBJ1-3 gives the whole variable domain EAGVAQSPRYKIIEKRQSVAFWCNPISGHATLYWYQQILGQGPKLLIQFQNNGVVDDSQLPKDRFSAERLKGVDSTLKIQPAKLEDSAVYLCASSLGWRGSSGNTIYFGEGSWLTVV.

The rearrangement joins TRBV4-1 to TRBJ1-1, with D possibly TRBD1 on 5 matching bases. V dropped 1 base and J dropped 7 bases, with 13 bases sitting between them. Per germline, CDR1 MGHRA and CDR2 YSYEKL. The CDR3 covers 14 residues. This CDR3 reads CASSQGGGSIEAFF. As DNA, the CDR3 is TGCGCCAGCAGCCAAGGCGGGGGGTCCATTGAAGCTTTCTTT.

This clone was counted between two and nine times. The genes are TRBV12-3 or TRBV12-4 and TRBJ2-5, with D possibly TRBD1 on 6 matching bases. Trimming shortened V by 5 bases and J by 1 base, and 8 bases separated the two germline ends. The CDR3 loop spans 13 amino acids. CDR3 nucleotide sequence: TGTGCCAGCAGTAGGACAGTCCAAGAGACCCAGTACTTC. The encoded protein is CASSRTVQETQYF.

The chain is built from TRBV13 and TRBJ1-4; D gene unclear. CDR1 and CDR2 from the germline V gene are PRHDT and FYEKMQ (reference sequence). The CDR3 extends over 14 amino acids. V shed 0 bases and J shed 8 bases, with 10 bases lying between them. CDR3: CASSLGRVGEKLFF. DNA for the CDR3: TGTGCCAGCAGCTTAGGGAGGGTTGGAGAAAAACTGTTTTTT.

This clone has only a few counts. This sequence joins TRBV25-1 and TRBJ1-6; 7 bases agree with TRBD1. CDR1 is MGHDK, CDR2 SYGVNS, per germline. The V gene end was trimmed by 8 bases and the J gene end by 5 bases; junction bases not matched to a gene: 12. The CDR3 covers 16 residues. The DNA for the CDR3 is TGTGCCAGCCAGCCGAGGACAGGCCTGAATAATTCACCCCTCCACTTT. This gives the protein CASQPRTGLNNSPLHF.

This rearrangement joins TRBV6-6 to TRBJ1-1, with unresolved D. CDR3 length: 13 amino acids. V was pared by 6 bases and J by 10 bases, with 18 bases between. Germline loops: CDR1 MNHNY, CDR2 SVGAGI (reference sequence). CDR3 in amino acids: CASSQRGWEAAFF. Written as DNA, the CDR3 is TGTGCCAGCAGCCAGCGAGGGTGGGAGGCAGCTTTCTTT.

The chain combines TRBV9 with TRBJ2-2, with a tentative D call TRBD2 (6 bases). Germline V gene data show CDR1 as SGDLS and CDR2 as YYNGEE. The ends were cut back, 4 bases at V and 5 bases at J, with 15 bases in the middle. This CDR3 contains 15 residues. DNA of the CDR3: TGTGCCAGCAGCTCGGGACTCCCTAGGACCGGGGAGCTGTTTTTT. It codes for CASSSGLPRTGELFF.

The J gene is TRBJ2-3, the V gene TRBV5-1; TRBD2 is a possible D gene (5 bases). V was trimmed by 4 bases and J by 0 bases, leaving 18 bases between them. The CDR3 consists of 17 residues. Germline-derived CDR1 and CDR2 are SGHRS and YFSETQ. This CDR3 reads CASSPGRGKTSTDTQYF. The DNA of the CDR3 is TGCGCCAGCAGCCCGGGTCGGGGTAAAACTAGCACAGATACGCAGTATTTT.

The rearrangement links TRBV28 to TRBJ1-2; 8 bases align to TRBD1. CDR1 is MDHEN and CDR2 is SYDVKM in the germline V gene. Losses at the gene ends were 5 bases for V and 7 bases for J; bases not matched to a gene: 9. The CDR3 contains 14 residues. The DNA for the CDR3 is TGTGCCAGCAGTCCCCAGACAGGGGTCGGTGGCTACACCTTC. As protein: CASSPQTGVGGYTF.

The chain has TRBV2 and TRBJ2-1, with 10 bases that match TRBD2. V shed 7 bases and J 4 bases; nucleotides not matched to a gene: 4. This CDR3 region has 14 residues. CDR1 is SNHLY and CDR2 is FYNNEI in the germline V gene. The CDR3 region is CASILAGLYNEQFF. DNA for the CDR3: TGTGCCAGCATACTAGCGGGATTATACAATGAGCAGTTCTTC.

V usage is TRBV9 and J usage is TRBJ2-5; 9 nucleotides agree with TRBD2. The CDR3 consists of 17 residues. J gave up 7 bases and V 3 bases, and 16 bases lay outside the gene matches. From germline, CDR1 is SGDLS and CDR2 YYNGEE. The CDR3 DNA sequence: TGTGCCAGCAGCGACCGCCGGGCTAGCGGGGACCTGGGGACCCAGTACTTC. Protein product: CASSDRRASGDLGTQYF.

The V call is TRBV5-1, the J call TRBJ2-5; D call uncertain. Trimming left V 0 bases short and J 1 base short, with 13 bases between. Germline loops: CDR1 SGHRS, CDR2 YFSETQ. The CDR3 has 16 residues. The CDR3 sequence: CASSLGGWQSQETQYF. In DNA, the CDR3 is TGCGCCAGCAGCTTGGGAGGCTGGCAGTCCCAAGAGACCCAGTACTTC.

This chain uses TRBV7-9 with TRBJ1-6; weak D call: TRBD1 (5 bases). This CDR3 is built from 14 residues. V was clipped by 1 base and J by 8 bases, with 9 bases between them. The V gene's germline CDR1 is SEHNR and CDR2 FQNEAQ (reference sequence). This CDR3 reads CASSLVDTDSPLHF. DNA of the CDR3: TGTGCCAGCAGCTTAGTGGACACAGATTCACCCCTCCACTTT.

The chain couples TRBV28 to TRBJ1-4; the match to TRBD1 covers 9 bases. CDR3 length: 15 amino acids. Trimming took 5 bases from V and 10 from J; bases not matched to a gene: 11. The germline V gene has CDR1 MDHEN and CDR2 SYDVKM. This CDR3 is CASSPVTGGGGKLFF. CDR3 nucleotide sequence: TGTGCCAGCAGTCCGGTGACAGGGGGTGGGGGAAAACTGTTTTTT.

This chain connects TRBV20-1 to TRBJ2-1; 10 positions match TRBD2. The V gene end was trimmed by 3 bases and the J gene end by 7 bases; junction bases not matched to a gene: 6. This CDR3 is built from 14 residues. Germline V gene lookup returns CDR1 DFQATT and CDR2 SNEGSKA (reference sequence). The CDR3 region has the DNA TGCAGTGCTAGTGATAGCGGGAGGAGGAATGAGCAGTTCTTC. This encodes CSASDSGRRNEQFF.